The TCR beta chain under discussion was sequenced for a study of blood T cell repertoires in COVID-19. Study as a whole: PBMCs, B-cell-depleted T cells, or T cells were the source of the cDNA or gDNA that made up the material.

Method: immunoSEQ multiplex PCR; TCRdb's copy keeps in-frame clones and lacks some. The sample has around 68,000 clones, over 75% seen once; the top ten hold about 6.6%. V shed 6 bases and J 4 bases; nucleotides not matched to a gene: 3. The CDR3 loop spans 14 amino acids. The germline V gene encodes CDR1 LNHDA and CDR2 SQIVND (reference sequence). This TCR was recovered from a middle-aged man with active COVID-19. Sequencing used peripheral blood. The rearrangement joins TRBV19 to TRBJ1-6; 7 bases fit TRBD1. DNA for the CDR3: TGTGCCAGTAGACCACAGGGGTATAATTCACCCCTCCACTTT. Its protein product is CASRPQGYNSPLHF.